The clone carrying this TCR beta chain was seen many times. Its antigen is not known. TCRdb called the reads again in MiXCR, with one record for every CDR3 protein. The sample lists roughly 320,000 distinct CDR3 sequences; 9.5% were seen once. This specimen comes from a study of T cell repertoires in cytomegalovirus infection. Overall study context: An indication of both CMV infection and matching HLA type came from public TCR beta signatures. Whole-study results and caveats: Summed public TCR beta family frequency identified CMV carriers bearing the relevant HLA. CMV-specific HLA-C-restricted TCR beta clonotypes dominated the ex vivo response.

CDR1 and CDR2 (germline): LNHDA, SQIVND (reference sequence). V shed 10 bases, J shed 5 bases, and the junction held 19 bases outside the gene matches. This CDR3 is 16 amino acids long. This sequence was found in a human donor in good health (CMV status not recorded). Some clones in this sample may be carry-over from other donors' samples. The V and J genes are TRBV19 and TRBJ2-7, with TRBD1 matching over 8 bases. Sequences were obtained from PBMCs. The CDR3 loop reads CATSFSPRGPKDEQYF. The CDR3, as DNA: TGTGCCACCTCCTTTTCCCCCAGGGGGCCAAAGGACGAGCAGTACTTC. Supplemented by reference TRBV19 and TRBJ2-7, the full variable domain reads DGGITQSPKYLFRKEGQNVTLSCEQNLNHDAMYWYRQDPGQGLRLIYYSQIVNDFQKGDIAEGYSVSREKKESFPLTVTSAQKNPTAFYLCATSFSPRGPKDEQYFGPGTRLTVT.